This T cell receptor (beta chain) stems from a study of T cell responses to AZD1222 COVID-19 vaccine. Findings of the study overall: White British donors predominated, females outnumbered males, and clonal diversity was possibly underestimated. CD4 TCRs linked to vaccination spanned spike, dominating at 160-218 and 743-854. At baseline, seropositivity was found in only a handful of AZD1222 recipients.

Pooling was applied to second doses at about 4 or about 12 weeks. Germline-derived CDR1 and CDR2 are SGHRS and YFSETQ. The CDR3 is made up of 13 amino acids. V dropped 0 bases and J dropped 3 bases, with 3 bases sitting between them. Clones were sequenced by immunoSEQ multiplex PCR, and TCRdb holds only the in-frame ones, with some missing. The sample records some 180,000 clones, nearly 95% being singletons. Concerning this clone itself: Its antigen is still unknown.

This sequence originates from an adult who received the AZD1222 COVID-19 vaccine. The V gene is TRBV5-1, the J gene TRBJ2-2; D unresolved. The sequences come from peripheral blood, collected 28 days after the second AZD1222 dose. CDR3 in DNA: TGCGCCAGCAGCTTGGACCACACCGGGGAGCTGTTTTTT. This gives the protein CASSLDHTGELFF.